The next 21 T cell receptor beta chains were all read from a single sample in a study of cytomegalovirus exposure and HLA in healthy donors. The primer mix had 60 Vbeta and 13 Jbeta primers. Sequencing was performed with immunoSEQ multiplex PCR; in TCRdb, only in-frame clones are kept and a portion is missing. The sample table sets out about 74,000 clones. Material: PBMCs. The receptors stem from a female donor in good health and CMV-seropositive.

CDR3: CASSSRFVGYTF. CDR3 nucleotide sequence: TGTGCCAGCAGTTCCCGGTTCGTCGGCTACACCTTC. This chain links TRBV28 with TRBJ1-2, with D uncertain. The CDR3 has 12 residues. With 4 bases removed from V and 8 bases from J, the gap between germline ends came to 11 bases. CDR1 and CDR2 (germline): MDHEN, SYDVKM.

J is TRBJ1-1 and V is TRBV28; D is ambiguous. V was cut by 8 bases and J by 8 bases, with 9 bases left in between. This CDR3 has 10 residues. CDR1 MDHEN and CDR2 SYDVKM come from the germline V gene. CDR3 region: CASGGTEAFF. CDR3 sequence (DNA): TGTGCCAGCGGCGGAACCGAAGCTTTCTTT.

The chain has TRBV15 and TRBJ2-3; a possible D gene is TRBD1 (6 bases). From germline, CDR1 is LNHNV and CDR2 YYDKDF (reference sequence). The CDR3 runs 17 residues. Trimming stripped 2 bases from V and 0 bases from J, with 15 bases between. CDR3: CATSRTPTGKSTDTQYF. CDR3 coding DNA: TGTGCCACCAGCAGAACCCCGACAGGAAAGAGCACAGATACGCAGTATTTT. Using reference TRBV15 and TRBJ2-3 for the parts outside the CDR3, the full variable domain is DAMVIQNPRYQVTQFGKPVTLSCSQTLNHNVMYWYQQKSSQAPKLLFHYYDKDFNNEADTPDNFQSRRPNTSFCFLDIRSPGLGDTAMYLCATSRTPTGKSTDTQYFGPGTRLTVL.

The chain's CDR3 is CASSSTTLQGARVQYF. CDR3 DNA sequence: TGCGCCAGCAGCTCCACGACCTTACAGGGGGCTAGGGTGCAGTACTTC. V usage is TRBV5-1 and J usage is TRBJ2-7; 9 nucleotides match TRBD1. The CDR3 has 16 amino acids. From germline, CDR1 is SGHRS and CDR2 YFSETQ. The ends lost 3 bases at V and 9 bases at J; junction bases unmatched: 16.

V and J are TRBV7-6 and TRBJ2-1; 15 nucleotides match TRBD2. CDR1 and CDR2 (germline): SGHVS, FNYEAQ. J lost 7 bases, V lost 1 base, and 2 bases had no gene match. This CDR3 region has 16 residues. The CDR3 sequence is CASSLGGTSGRNEQFF. Written as DNA, the CDR3 is TGTGCCAGCAGCTTAGGGGGGACTAGCGGGAGGAATGAGCAGTTCTTC.

The chain combines TRBV4-2 with TRBJ2-3; the D gene is possibly TRBD2 (5 bases). Trimming took off 0 bases at V and 0 bases at J, with 7 bases between the two ends. This CDR3 is built from 15 residues. Germline V lookup: CDR1 LGHNA, CDR2 YNFKEQ. Here the CDR3 DNA reads TGTGCCAGCAGCCAAGAGGAGGTTAGCACAGATACGCAGTATTTT. Its protein product is CASSQEEVSTDTQYF.

This chain links TRBV18 with TRBJ1-4; the match to TRBD1 covers 7 bases. Germline V gene sequence: CDR1 KGHSH, CDR2 LQKENI. The CDR3 has 13 amino acids. V shed 3 bases and J 5 bases; nucleotides not matched to a gene: 0. In DNA form, the CDR3 reads TGTGCCAGCTCACCGGGACAGAATGAAAAACTGTTTTTT. Translation: CASSPGQNEKLFF.

The chain carries TRBV6-1 and TRBJ2-7; unclear D gene. The V end was cut by 5 bases, the J end by 1 base, with 15 bases between. The CDR3 has 15 residues. Germline CDR1 MNHNS, CDR2 SASEGT. The CDR3 loop reads CASSNGRVRSYEQYF. CDR3 DNA: TGTGCCAGCAGTAATGGGCGTGTTAGATCCTACGAGCAGTACTTC.

The chain employs TRBV2 and TRBJ1-2; TRBD1 aligns across 12 bases. The trim removed 5 bases at V and 5 bases at J, leaving 6 bases unmatched. Germline CDR1 SNHLY, CDR2 FYNNEI. The CDR3 covers 15 residues. The CDR3 spells CASSPGTGGRYGYTF. The CDR3 DNA reads as TGTGCCAGCAGTCCGGGGACAGGGGGCCGGTATGGCTACACCTTC.

V usage is TRBV30 and J usage is TRBJ1-1; D gene ambiguous. Per the germline V gene, CDR1 is GTSNPN and CDR2 is SVGIG (reference sequence). V was pared by 4 bases and J by 9 bases, with 21 bases between. The CDR3 runs 14 residues. CDR3 protein: CAWTGSAGMVKAFF. The CDR3 DNA sequence: TGTGCCTGGACCGGCTCGGCGGGTATGGTGAAAGCTTTCTTT. The full variable domain, rest sourced from reference TRBV30 and TRBJ1-1, is SQTIHQWPATLVQPVGSPLSLECTVEGTSNPNLYWYRQAAGRGLQLLFYSVGIGQISSEVPQNLSASRPQDRQFILSSKKLLLSDSGFYLCAWTGSAGMVKAFFGQGTRLTVV.

V is TRBV30 and J is TRBJ2-5, with D possibly TRBD2 on 5 matching bases. In germline, CDR1 is GTSNPN, CDR2 SVGIG (reference sequence). V was clipped by 0 bases and J by 5 bases, with 10 bases between them. The CDR3 is 13 amino acids. Here the CDR3 DNA reads TGTGCCTGGAGTGTGGTGGGAGTGGAGACCCAGTACTTC. Amino acids: CAWSVVGVETQYF.

This rearrangement joins TRBV28 to TRBJ2-3, with 9 bases identical to TRBD1. The CDR3 spans 17 residues. The V segment lost 5 bases and the J segment 6 bases; nucleotides outside the gene matches: 15. CDR1 is MDHEN and CDR2 is SYDVKM in the germline V gene. Here the CDR3 DNA reads TGTGCCAGCAGTCCGCTCACAGGGGGCCGGTCGGCTGATACGCAGTATTTT. This gives the protein CASSPLTGGRSADTQYF.

The rearrangement uses TRBV19 and TRBJ1-1, with 9 bases lining up with TRBD1. Looked up from germline, CDR1 is LNHDA and CDR2 is SQIVND (reference sequence). The CDR3 spans 14 residues. J was trimmed by 3 bases and V by 4 bases; bases with no gene match: 3. The CDR3 region is CASSTRDRDTEAFF. CDR3 bases: TGTGCCAGTAGTACCCGGGACAGGGACACTGAAGCTTTCTTT.

This chain uses TRBV5-1 with TRBJ2-7; 7 positions agree with TRBD1. This CDR3 has 14 residues. The trim removed 2 bases at V and 12 bases at J, leaving 14 bases unmatched. CDR1 SGHRS and CDR2 YFSETQ come from the germline V gene. The CDR3 DNA reads TGCGCCAGCAGCTTATCCCGGGACAGCCCACGGTGGTACTTC. This codes for CASSLSRDSPRWYF.

The rearrangement links TRBV30 to TRBJ2-7; maybe TRBD2 (6 bases). Trimming left V 7 bases short and J 3 bases short, with 7 bases between. The germline V gene has CDR1 GTSNPN and CDR2 SVGIG (reference sequence). There are 10 residues in the CDR3. The CDR3 sequence: CASGVYEQYF. CDR3 bases: TGTGCCTCGGGGGTCTACGAGCAGTACTTC.

The chain has TRBV7-6 and TRBJ2-2, with TRBD2 matching 11 bases. Losses at the gene ends were 4 bases for V and 6 bases for J; bases not matched to a gene: 7. The CDR3 is made up of 16 amino acids. From germline, CDR1 is SGHVS and CDR2 FNYEAQ. The CDR3 region has the DNA TGTGCCAGCAGCTACGGGACTAGCGGAACACCCGGGGAGCTGTTTTTT. Protein product: CASSYGTSGTPGELFF.

The V call is TRBV19, the J call TRBJ2-6; tentatively, D is TRBD1 (6 bases). The germline V gene encodes CDR1 LNHDA and CDR2 SQIVND (reference sequence). The length of the CDR3 is 17 residues. Between the trimmed V and J ends, which lost 5 bases and 2 bases, there was a span of 16 bases. The CDR3: CASSRRTAFTGANVLTF. CDR3 sequence (DNA): TGTGCCAGTAGTCGGCGGACAGCTTTTACTGGGGCCAACGTCCTGACTTTC. The complete variable domain, with remaining parts taken from reference TRBV19 and TRBJ2-6, reads DGGITQSPKYLFRKEGQNVTLSCEQNLNHDAMYWYRQDPGQGLRLIYYSQIVNDFQKGDIAEGYSVSREKKESFPLTVTSAQKNPTAFYLCASSRRTAFTGANVLTFGAGSRLTVL.

This rearrangement joins TRBV11-2 to TRBJ2-1, with 10 bases identical to TRBD2. CDR3 length: 16 residues. Germline CDR1 SGHAT, CDR2 FQNNGV. The J segment lost 7 bases and the V segment lost 0 bases, leaving 6 bases of the junction unmatched. For the CDR3, the DNA is TGTGCCAGCAGCTTAGATCGTCTAGCGGGAGAGAATGAGCAGTTCTTC. As protein: CASSLDRLAGENEQFF.

The chain links TRBV6-6 to TRBJ1-2; the D gene is possibly TRBD1 (6 bases). V was pared by 4 bases and J by 6 bases, with 9 bases between. Germline V gives CDR1 MNHNY, CDR2 SVGAGI (reference sequence). The CDR3 is 12 amino acids. CDR3 sequence reads: CASSLKGDGYTF. The CDR3 coding sequence is TGTGCCAGCAGTTTAAAGGGGGATGGCTACACCTTC.

The rearrangement joins TRBV4-3 to TRBJ2-2; 7 positions agree with TRBD2. The ends lost 6 bases at V and 7 bases at J; junction bases unmatched: 11. This CDR3 has 15 amino acids. Germline-derived CDR1 and CDR2 are LGHNA and YSLEER. The CDR3 region is CASSPGASGGGELFF. DNA for the CDR3: TGCGCCAGCAGTCCCGGTGCTAGCGGCGGCGGGGAGCTGTTTTTT.

The V gene is TRBV7-8, the J gene TRBJ2-7; 9 bases align to TRBD1. J gave up 3 bases and V 5 bases, and 8 bases lay outside the gene matches. The germline gives CDR1 SGHVS, CDR2 FQNEAQ. The CDR3 extends over 15 amino acids. CDR3 sequence reads: CASSPRQGEGYEQYF. The CDR3 coding sequence is TGTGCCAGCAGCCCCCGACAGGGGGAAGGCTACGAGCAGTACTTC.